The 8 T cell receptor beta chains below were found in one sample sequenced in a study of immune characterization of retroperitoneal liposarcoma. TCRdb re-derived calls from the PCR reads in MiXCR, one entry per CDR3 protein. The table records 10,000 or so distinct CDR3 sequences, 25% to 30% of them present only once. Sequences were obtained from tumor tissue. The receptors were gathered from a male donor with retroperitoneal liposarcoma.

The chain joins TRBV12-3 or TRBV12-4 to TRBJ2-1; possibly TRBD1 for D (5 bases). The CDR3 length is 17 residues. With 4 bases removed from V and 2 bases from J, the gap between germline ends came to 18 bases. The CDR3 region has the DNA TGTGCCAGCAGTTCGGATGCCAGGGATATACCCTACAATGAGCAGTTCTTC. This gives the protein CASSSDARDIPYNEQFF.

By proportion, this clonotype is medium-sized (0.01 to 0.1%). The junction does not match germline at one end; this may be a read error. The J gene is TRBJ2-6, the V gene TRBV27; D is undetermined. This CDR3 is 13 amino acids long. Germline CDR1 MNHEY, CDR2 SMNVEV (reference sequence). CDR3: CACRRSGANVLTF. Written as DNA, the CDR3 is TGTGCCTGCAGAAGATCTGGGGCCAACGTCCTGACTTTC.

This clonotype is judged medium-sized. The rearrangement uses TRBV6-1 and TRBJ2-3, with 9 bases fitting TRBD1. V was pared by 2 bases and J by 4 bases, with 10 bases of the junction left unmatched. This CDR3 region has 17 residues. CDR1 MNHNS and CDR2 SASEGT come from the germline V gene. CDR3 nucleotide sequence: TGTGCCAGCAGTGAAACGGGGACAGGGACGGGCGCAGATACGCAGTATTTT. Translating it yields CASSETGTGTGADTQYF.

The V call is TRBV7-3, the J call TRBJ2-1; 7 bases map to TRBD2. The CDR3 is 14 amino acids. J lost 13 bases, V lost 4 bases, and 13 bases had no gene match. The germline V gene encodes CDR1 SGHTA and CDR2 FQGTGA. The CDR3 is CASSSWGGVGTQFF. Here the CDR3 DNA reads TGTGCCAGCAGCTCTTGGGGGGGGGTAGGGACCCAGTTCTTC. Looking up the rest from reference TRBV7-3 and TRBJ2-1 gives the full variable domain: GAGVSQTPSNKVTEKGKYVELRCDPISGHTALYWYRQSLGQGPEFLIYFQGTGAADDSGLPNDRFFAVRPEGSVSTLKIQRTERGDSAVYLCASSSWGGVGTQFFGPGTRLTVL.

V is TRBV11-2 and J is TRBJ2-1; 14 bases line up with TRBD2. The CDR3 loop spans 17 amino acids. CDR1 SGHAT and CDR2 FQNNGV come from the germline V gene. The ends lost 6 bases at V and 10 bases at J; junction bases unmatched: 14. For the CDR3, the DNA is TGTGCCAGCAGTTTCATTCCCGGGACTAGCGGGAGATACGAGCAGTTCTTC. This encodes CASSFIPGTSGRYEQFF.

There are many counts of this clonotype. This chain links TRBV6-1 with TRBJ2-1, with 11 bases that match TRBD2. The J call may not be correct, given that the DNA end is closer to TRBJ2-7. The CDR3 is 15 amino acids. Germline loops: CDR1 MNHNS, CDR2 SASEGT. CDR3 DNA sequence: TGTGCCAGCAGTGAAACTAGCGGGGGTTACAATGAGCAGTACTTC. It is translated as CASSETSGGYNEQYF.

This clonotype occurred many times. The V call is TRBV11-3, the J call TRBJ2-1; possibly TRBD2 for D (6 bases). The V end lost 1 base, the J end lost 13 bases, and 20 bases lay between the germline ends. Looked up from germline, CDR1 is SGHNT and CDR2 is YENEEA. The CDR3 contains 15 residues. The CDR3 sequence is CASSLGGIIGETQFF. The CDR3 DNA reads TGTGCCAGCAGCTTAGGCGGGATAATCGGAGAGACCCAGTTCTTC.

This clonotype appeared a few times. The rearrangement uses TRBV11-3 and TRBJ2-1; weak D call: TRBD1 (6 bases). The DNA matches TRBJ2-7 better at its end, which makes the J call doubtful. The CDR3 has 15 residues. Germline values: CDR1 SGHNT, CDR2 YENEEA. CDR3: CASSLGHQGSNEQYF. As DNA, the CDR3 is TGTGCCAGCAGCTTGGGACATCAGGGGTCCAATGAGCAGTACTTC.